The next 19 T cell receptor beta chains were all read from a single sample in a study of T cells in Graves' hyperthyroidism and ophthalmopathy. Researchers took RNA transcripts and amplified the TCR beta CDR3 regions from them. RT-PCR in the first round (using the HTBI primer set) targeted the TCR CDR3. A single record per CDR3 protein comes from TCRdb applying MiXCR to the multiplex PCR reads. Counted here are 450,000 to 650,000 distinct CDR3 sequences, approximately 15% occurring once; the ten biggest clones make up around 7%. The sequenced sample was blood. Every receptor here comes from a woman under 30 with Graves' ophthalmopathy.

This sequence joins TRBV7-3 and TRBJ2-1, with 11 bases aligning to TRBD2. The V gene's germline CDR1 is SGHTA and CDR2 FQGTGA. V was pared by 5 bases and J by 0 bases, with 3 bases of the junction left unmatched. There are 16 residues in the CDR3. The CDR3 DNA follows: TGTGCCAGCAGCATTAGCGGGGGGGCCTCCTACAATGAGCAGTTCTTC. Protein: CASSISGGASYNEQFF. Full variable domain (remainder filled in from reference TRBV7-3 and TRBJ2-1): GAGVSQTPSNKVTEKGKYVELRCDPISGHTALYWYRQSLGQGPEFLIYFQGTGAADDSGLPNDRFFAVRPEGSVSTLKIQRTERGDSAVYLCASSISGGASYNEQFFGPGTRLTVL.

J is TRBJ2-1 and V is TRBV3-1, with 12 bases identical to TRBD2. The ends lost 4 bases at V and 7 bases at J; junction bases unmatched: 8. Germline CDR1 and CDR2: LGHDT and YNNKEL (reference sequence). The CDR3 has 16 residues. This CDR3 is CASSPRLAGAINEQFF. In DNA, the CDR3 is TGTGCCAGCAGCCCCCGACTAGCGGGAGCTATAAATGAGCAGTTCTTC.

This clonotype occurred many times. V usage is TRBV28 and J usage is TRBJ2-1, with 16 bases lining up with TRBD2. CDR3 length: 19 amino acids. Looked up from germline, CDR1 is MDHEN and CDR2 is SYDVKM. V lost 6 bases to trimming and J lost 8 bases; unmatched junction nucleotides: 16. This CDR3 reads CASSKLPGTSGRAGDEQFF. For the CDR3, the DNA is TGTGCCAGCAGCAAACTGCCCGGGACTAGCGGGAGGGCCGGGGATGAGCAGTTCTTC.

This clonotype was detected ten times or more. CDR3 in DNA: TGTGCCAGCAGCACCGGGACTCGTCGGAATGAGCAGTTCTTC. Translated: CASSTGTRRNEQFF. The V gene is TRBV3-1, the J gene TRBJ2-1; D may be TRBD2 (6 bases). Germline V gives CDR1 LGHDT, CDR2 YNNKEL (reference sequence). The CDR3 totals 14 residues. The V gene lost 5 bases and the J gene lost 7 bases, with 15 bases spanning the gap.

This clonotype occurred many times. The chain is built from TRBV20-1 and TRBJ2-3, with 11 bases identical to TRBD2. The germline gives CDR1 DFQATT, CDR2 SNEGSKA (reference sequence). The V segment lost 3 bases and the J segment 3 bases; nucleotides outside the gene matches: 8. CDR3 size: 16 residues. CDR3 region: CSARSVAGGGTDTQYF. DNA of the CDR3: TGCAGTGCTAGGAGTGTAGCGGGAGGGGGTACAGATACGCAGTATTTT.

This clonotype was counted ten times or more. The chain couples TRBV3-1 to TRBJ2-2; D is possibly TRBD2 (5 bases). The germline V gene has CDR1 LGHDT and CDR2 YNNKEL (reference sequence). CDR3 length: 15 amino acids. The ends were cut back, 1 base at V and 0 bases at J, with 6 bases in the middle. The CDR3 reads CASSQGTSNTGELFF. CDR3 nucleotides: TGTGCCAGCAGCCAAGGGACTTCGAACACCGGGGAGCTGTTTTTT.

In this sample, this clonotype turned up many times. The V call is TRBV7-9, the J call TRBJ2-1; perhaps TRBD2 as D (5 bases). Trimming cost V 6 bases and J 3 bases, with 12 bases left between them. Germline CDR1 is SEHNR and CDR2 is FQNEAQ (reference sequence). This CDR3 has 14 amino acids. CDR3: CASSSGGLYNEQFF. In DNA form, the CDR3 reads TGTGCCAGCAGTTCGGGCGGACTCTACAATGAGCAGTTCTTC.

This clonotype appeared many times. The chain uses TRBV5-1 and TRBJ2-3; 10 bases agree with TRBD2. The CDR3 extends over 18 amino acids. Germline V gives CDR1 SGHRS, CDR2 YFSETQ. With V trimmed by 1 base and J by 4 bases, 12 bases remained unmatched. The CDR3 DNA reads TGCGCCAGCAGCTTGTCAAGCGGGAGGGCCCGAATCCCAGATACGCAGTATTTT. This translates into CASSLSSGRARIPDTQYF.

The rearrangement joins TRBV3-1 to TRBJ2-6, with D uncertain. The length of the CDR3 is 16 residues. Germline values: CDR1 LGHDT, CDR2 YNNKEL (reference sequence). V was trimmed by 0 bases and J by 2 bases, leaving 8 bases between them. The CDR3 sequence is CASSQDWGTGANVLTF. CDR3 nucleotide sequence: TGTGCCAGCAGCCAAGATTGGGGTACTGGGGCCAACGTCCTGACTTTC.

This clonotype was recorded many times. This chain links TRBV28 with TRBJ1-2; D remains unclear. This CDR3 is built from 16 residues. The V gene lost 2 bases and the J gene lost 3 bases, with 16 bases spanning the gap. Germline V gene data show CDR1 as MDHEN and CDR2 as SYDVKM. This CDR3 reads CASSLTSAGSDYGYTF. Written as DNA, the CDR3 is TGTGCCAGCAGTTTAACCTCTGCGGGGAGTGACTATGGCTACACCTTC.

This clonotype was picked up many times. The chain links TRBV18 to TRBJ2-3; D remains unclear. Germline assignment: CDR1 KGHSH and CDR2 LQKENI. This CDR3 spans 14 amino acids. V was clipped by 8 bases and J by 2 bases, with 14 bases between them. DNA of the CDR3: TGTGCCAGCGTGGAGCGACACGACACAGATACGCAGTATTTT. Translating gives CASVERHDTDTQYF.

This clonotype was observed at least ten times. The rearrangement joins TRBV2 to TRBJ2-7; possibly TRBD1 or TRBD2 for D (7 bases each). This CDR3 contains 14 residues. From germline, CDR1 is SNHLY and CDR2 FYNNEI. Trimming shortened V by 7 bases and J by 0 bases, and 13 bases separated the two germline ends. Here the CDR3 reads CASIERDSSYEQYF. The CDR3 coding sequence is TGTGCCAGCATTGAGCGGGACAGCTCCTACGAGCAGTACTTC.

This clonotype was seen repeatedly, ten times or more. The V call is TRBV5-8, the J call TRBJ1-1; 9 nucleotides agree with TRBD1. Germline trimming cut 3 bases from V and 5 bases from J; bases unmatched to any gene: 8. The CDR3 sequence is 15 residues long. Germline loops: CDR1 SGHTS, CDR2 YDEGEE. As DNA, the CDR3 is TGTGCCAGCAGCTCGGCACAGGGGGCGCGGACTGAAGCTTTCTTT. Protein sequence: CASSSAQGARTEAFF.

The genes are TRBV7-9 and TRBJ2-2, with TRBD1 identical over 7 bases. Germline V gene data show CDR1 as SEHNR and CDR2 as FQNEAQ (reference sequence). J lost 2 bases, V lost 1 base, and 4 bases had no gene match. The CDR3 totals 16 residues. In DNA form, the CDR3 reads TGTGCCAGCAGCTTAGAGGGACAGTCAAACACCGGGGAGCTGTTTTTT. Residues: CASSLEGQSNTGELFF.

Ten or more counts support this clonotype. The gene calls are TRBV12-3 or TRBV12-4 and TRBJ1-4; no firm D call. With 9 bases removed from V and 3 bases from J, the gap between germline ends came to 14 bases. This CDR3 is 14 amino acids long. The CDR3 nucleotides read TGTGCCAGTGCCGATTCAGTTTCTAATGAAAAACTGTTTTTT. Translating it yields CASADSVSNEKLFF.

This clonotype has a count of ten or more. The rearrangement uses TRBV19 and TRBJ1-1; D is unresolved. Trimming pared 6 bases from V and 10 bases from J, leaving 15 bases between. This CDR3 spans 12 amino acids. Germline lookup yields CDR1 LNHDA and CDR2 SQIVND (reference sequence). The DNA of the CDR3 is TGTGCCAGTAGACCCCCGGGTCCGGGAGCTTTCTTT. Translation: CASRPPGPGAFF.

The CDR3 DNA reads TGTGCCAGCAGCGTCGCAAGCCAGGGGCGGTACGAGCAGTACTTC. It encodes CASSVASQGRYEQYF. The chain combines TRBV9 with TRBJ2-7, with a possible D match to TRBD1 (6 bases). V was clipped by 2 bases and J by 4 bases, with 16 bases between them. The germline V gene has CDR1 SGDLS and CDR2 YYNGEE. The CDR3 runs to 15 residues.

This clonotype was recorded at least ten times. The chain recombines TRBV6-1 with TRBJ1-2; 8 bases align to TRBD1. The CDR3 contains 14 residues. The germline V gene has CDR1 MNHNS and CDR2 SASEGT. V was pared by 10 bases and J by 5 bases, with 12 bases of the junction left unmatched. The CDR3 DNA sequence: TGTGCCACCCTGGGGCAGGGGGCGAGATATGGCTACACCTTC. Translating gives CATLGQGARYGYTF.

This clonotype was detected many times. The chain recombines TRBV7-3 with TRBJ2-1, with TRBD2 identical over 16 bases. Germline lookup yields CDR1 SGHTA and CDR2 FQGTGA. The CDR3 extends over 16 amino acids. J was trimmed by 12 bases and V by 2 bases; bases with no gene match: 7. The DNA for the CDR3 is TGTGCCAGCAGCTTATTAGGGACTAGCGGGAGGGAGCGGCAGTTCTTC. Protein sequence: CASSLLGTSGRERQFF. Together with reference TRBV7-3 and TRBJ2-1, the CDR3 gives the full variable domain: GAGVSQTPSNKVTEKGKYVELRCDPISGHTALYWYRQSLGQGPEFLIYFQGTGAADDSGLPNDRFFAVRPEGSVSTLKIQRTERGDSAVYLCASSLLGTSGRERQFFGPGTRLTVL.